This TCR beta chain was retrieved from a study of cytomegalovirus exposure and HLA in healthy donors. For the study at large: Sequencing of about 179 million T cells in an earlier analysis found around 110 million unique TCR beta sequences. Study results and limitations: Looking again later, the authors saw that most CMV-associated TCR beta chains seemed HLA-restricted.

To note about this clone: As yet, its antigen is unknown.

Germline V gene lookup returns CDR1 SNHLY and CDR2 FYNNEI. The CDR3 runs to 14 residues. Trimming removed 5 bases from V and 9 bases from J, with 17 bases in between. The PCR contained 60 Vbeta and 13 Jbeta primers. Clones were sequenced by immunoSEQ multiplex PCR, and TCRdb holds only the in-frame ones, with some missing. The sample contains 140,000 or so clones, roughly 88% of which appear only once. The chain carries TRBV2 and TRBJ2-1; tentative D call: TRBD2 (7 bases). Sequencing used PBMCs. The TCR was taken from a middle-aged woman in good health and CMV-seronegative. The CDR3 DNA is TGTGCCAGCAGTCCCGGGGGGCGGGAGAGTGAGCAGTTCTTC. Protein: CASSPGGRESEQFF.